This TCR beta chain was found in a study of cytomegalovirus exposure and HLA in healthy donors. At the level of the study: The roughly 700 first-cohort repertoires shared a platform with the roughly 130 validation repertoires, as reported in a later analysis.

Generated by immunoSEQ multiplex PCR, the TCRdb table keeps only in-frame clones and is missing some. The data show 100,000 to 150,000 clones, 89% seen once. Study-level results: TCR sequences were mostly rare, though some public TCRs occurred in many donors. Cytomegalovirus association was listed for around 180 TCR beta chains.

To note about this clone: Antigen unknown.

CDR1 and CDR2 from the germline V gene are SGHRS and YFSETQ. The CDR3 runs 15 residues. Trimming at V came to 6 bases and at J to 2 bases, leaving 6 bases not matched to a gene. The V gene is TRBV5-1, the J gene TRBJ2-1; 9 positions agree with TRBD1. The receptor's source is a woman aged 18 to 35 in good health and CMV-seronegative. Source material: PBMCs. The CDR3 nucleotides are TGCGCCAGCAATGAACGGGACAGGGCCTACAATGAGCAGTTCTTC. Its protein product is CASNERDRAYNEQFF.